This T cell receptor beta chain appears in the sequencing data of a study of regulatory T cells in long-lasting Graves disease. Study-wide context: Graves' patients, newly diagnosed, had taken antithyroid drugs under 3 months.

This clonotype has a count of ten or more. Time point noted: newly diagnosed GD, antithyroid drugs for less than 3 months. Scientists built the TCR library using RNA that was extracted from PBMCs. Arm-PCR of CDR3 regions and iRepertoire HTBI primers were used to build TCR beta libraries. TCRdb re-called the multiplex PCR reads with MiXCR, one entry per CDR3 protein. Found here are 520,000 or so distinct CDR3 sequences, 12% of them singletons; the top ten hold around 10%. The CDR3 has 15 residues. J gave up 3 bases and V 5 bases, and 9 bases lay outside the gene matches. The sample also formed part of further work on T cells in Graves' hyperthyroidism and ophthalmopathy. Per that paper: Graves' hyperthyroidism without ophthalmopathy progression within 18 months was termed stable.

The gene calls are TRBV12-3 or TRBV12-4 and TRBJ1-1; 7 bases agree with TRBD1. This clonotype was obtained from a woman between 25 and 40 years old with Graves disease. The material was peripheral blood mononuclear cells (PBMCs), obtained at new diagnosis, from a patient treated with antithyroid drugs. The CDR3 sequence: CASSPKTGTDTEAFF. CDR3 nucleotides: TGTGCCAGCAGTCCCAAGACAGGGACGGACACTGAAGCTTTCTTT.